Listed below are T cell receptor beta chains from one sample, sequenced in a study of follicular helper T cells after annual influenza vaccination. Generated by immunoSEQ multiplex PCR, the TCRdb table keeps only in-frame clones and is missing some. The data show under 7,000 clones, with about four fifths seen just once and around 2.5% held by the top ten. The sample in question was CXCR5+ CD38- circulating T follicular helper cells from blood, obtained 7 days after influenza vaccination. The receptors shown here come from an adult who received the influenza vaccine. Both conserved end residues are part of each CDR3. Fields, in order: J gene, clone size, CDR3 length, V gene, D gene, CDR3 protein, CDR3 DNA. A D gene is named only where the DNA matches it firmly. A clone size is listed for some rows: how often the clone was seen (once, few, many), or a class if it is expanded.

J: TRBJ2-5
size: -
length: 16
V: TRBV18
D: TRBD2
CDR3: CASSLTSGGAFETQYF
DNA: TGTGCCAGCTCACTGACTAGCGGGGGGGCCTTCGAGACCCAGTACTTC

J: TRBJ2-5
size: -
length: 12
V: TRBV18
D: -
CDR3: CASSPYQETQYF
DNA: TGTGCCAGCTCACCATACCAAGAGACCCAGTACTTC

J: TRBJ1-5
size: -
length: 13
V: TRBV5-5
D: -
CDR3: CASSFQDNQPQHF
DNA: TGTGCCAGCAGCTTTCAGGACAATCAGCCCCAGCATTTT

J: TRBJ2-5
size: -
length: 15
V: TRBV4-2
D: -
CDR3: CASSQDRPGVGTQYF
DNA: TGTGCCAGCAGCCAAGATCGACCTGGGGTGGGGACCCAGTACTTC

J: TRBJ2-5
size: -
length: 12
V: TRBV2
D: -
CDR3: CASSIALETQYF
DNA: TGTGCCAGCAGCATTGCCCTAGAGACCCAGTACTTC

J: TRBJ2-7
size: -
length: 13
V: TRBV28
D: -
CDR3: CASSWVTGSEQYF
DNA: TGTGCCAGCAGCTGGGTCACGGGGTCCGAGCAGTACTTC

J: TRBJ2-3
size: -
length: 16
V: TRBV2
D: TRBD2
CDR3: CASSERLAGGTDTQYF
DNA: TGTGCCAGCAGTGAGCGACTAGCGGGGGGCACAGATACGCAGTATTTT

J: TRBJ2-7
size: -
length: 14
V: TRBV18
D: -
CDR3: CASSPQQGTYEQYF
DNA: TGTGCCAGCTCACCACAGCAGGGGACCTACGAGCAGTACTTC

J: TRBJ1-4
size: -
length: 15
V: TRBV14
D: TRBD1
CDR3: CASSPLGQGNEKLFF
DNA: TGTGCCAGCAGCCCCCTGGGACAGGGGAATGAAAAACTGTTTTTT

J: TRBJ1-1
size: -
length: 18
V: TRBV5-1
D: TRBD1
CDR3: CASRVSGQANLLNTEAFF
DNA: TGCGCCAGCAGAGTTAGCGGACAGGCGAATTTACTGAACACTGAAGCTTTCTTT

J: TRBJ1-2
size: -
length: 16
V: TRBV30
D: TRBD1
CDR3: CAWSPPRGSFQYGYTF
DNA: TGTGCCTGGAGTCCACCCAGGGGGTCGTTCCAGTATGGCTACACCTTC

J: TRBJ2-3
size: -
length: 13
V: TRBV7-2
D: -
CDR3: CASSSYLTDTQYF
DNA: TGTGCCAGCAGCTCCTATTTGACAGATACGCAGTATTTT

J: TRBJ2-7
size: -
length: 14
V: TRBV7-7
D: TRBD1
CDR3: CASSQRQGNYEQYF
DNA: TGTGCTAGCAGCCAACGACAGGGTAACTACGAGCAGTACTTC

J: TRBJ1-6
size: large
length: 12
V: TRBV5-6
D: -
CDR3: CASSRESGTLHF
DNA: TGTGCCAGCAGCCGCGAATCGGGAACCCTCCACTTT

J: TRBJ1-4
size: -
length: 14
V: TRBV19
D: -
CDR3: CASSIWRTNEKLFF
DNA: TGTGCCAGTAGTATTTGGCGAACTAATGAAAAACTGTTTTTT

J: TRBJ1-1
size: -
length: 14
V: TRBV7-2
D: TRBD1
CDR3: CASSLGTGGREAFF
DNA: TGTGCCAGCAGCTTGGGGACAGGGGGTCGTGAAGCTTTCTTT

J: TRBJ2-3
size: -
length: 15
V: TRBV5-1
D: -
CDR3: CASSSIAENTDTQYF
DNA: TGCGCCAGCAGCTCTATAGCGGAGAACACAGATACGCAGTATTTT

J: TRBJ2-2
size: -
length: 14
V: TRBV5-1
D: -
CDR3: CASSLTEGPGELFF
DNA: TGCGCCAGCAGCTTGACAGAGGGTCCCGGGGAGCTGTTTTTT

J: TRBJ2-7
size: -
length: 12
V: TRBV5-1
D: -
CDR3: CASSPSGLRQYF
DNA: TGCGCCAGCAGCCCGTCCGGTCTCAGGCAATACTTC

J: TRBJ1-1
size: -
length: 15
V: TRBV28
D: TRBD1
CDR3: CASSVTGTANTEAFF
DNA: TGTGCCAGCAGTGTGACCGGGACAGCGAACACTGAAGCTTTCTTT

J: TRBJ1-1
size: -
length: 14
V: TRBV30
D: -
CDR3: CAWSVGLMNTEAFF
DNA: TGTGCCTGGAGTGTGGGACTTATGAACACTGAAGCTTTCTTT

J: TRBJ2-1
size: -
length: 14
V: TRBV5-4
D: -
CDR3: CASSSKGRIHEQFF
DNA: TGTGCCAGCAGCTCCAAAGGCAGAATCCATGAGCAGTTCTTC

J: TRBJ1-1
size: once
length: 15
V: TRBV10-1
D: -
CDR3: CASSQSPSGATEAFF
DNA: TGCGCCAGCAGTCAATCCCCCTCGGGGGCCACTGAAGCTTTCTTT